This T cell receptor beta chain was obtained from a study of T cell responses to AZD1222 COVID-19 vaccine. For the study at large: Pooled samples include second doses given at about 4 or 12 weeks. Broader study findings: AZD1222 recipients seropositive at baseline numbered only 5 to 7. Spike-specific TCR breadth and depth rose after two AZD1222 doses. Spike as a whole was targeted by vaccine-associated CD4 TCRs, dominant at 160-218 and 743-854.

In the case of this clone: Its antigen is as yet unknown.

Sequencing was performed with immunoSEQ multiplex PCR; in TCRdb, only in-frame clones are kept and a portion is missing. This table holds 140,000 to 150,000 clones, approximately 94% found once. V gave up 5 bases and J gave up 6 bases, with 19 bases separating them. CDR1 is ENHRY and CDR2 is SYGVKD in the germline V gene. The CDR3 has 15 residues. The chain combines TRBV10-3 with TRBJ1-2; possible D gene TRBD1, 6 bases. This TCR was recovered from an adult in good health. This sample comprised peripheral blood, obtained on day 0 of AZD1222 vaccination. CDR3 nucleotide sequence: TGTGCCATCAGTCAAACCCAGGGGTTTTCGGATGGCTACACCTTC. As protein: CAISQTQGFSDGYTF.